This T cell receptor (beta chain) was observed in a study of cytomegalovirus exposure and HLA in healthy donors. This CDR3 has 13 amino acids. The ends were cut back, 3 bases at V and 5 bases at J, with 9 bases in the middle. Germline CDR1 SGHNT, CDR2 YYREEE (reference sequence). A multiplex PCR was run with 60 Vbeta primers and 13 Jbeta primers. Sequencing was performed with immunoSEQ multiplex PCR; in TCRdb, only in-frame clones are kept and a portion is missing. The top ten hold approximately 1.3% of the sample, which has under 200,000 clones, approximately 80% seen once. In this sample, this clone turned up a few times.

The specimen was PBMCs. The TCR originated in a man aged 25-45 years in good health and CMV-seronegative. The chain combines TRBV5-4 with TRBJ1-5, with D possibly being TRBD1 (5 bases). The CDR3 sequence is CASSWGEDQPQHF. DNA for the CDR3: TGTGCCAGCAGCTGGGGGGAGGATCAGCCCCAGCATTTT.